This record covers a single T cell receptor beta chain. The antigen remains unidentified. Donation came from healthy HIV-negative adults that had no recent acute infections or vaccinations. The sample originates from a study of shared clonotypes between healthy human individuals. For the study at large: With ages of 18 to 49, the donors were two women and a few men.

Trimming cost V 2 bases and J 2 bases; bases outside gene matches: 1. Germline assignment: CDR1 SNHLY and CDR2 FYNNEI. The CDR3 has 15 residues. The table came from immunoSEQ multiplex PCR; TCRdb's copy has only in-frame clones and leaves some out. The sample shows roughly 640,000 clones, roughly 70% of them seen only once. General study points: Researchers sampled blood only, noting tissue repertoires likely differ. The study drew on few donors, limiting represented genetic and exposure-history diversity.

This TCR derives from a woman under 40 in good health. Sequencing was performed on memory CD4+ T cells sorted from blood. The subset denotes: CD45RA-negative fraction. The rearrangement uses TRBV2 and TRBJ2-2; 8 bases agree with TRBD2. The CDR3 reads CASSELAGNTGELFF. The CDR3 bases are TGTGCCAGCAGTGAATTAGCGGGAAACACCGGGGAGCTGTTTTTT.